The 25 T cell receptor beta chains below all came from one sample that was sequenced in a study of spatial heterogeneity in lung cancer. TCRdb ran MiXCR on the 5' RACE reads and lists one entry per CDR3 protein. The repertoire holds about 95,000 distinct CDR3 sequences, with about 9.4% as singletons. Time point: sample taken at primary tumor resection. Tumor, nontumor lung or frozen PBMC supplied whole RNA, sequenced without sorting. Sequencing used PBMCs, obtained at surgery. The source of these receptors is a male donor with early-stage non-small cell lung cancer.

V usage is TRBV7-2 and J usage is TRBJ2-1; TRBD2 aligns across 11 bases. With V trimmed by 6 bases and J by 8 bases, 3 bases remained unmatched. The CDR3 spans 13 residues. From germline, CDR1 is SGHTA and CDR2 FQGNSA. As DNA, the CDR3 is TGTGCCAGCAGGACTAGCGGGACCCATGAGCAGTTCTTC. This sequence encodes CASRTSGTHEQFF.

This chain joins TRBV12-3 or TRBV12-4 and TRBJ2-1, with D unclear. V lost 6 bases and J lost 8, with 11 bases in between. The CDR3 loop spans 12 amino acids. This chain's CDR3 is CASSRQWDEQFF. The CDR3 DNA is TGTGCCAGCAGCCGTCAGTGGGATGAGCAGTTCTTC.

In the case of this clonotype: A read error may be the cause here, since a much bigger clone is one base away. The chain combines TRBV29-1 with TRBJ1-5; 8 bases match TRBD1. Germline values: CDR1 SQVTM, CDR2 ANQGSEA. Trimming took 7 bases from V and 5 from J; bases not matched to a gene: 7. The CDR3 covers 13 residues. CDR3 sequence: CSALTGAYQPQHF. CDR3 DNA: TGCAGCGCCTTGACAGGGGCCTATCAGCCCCAGCATTTT.

The genes are TRBV2 and TRBJ2-7; TRBD2 matches at 10 bases. The V segment lost 6 bases and the J segment 2 bases; nucleotides outside the gene matches: 16. The CDR3 length is 18 residues. Germline values: CDR1 SNHLY, CDR2 FYNNEI. CDR3 nucleotides: TGTGCCAGCAGGAGGACAGGGCGAACAGGACTAGCGGCCTACGAGCAGTACTTC. Amino acids: CASRRTGRTGLAAYEQYF. Full variable domain (rest looked up from reference TRBV2 and TRBJ2-7): EPEVTQTPSHQVTQMGQEVILRCVPISNHLYFYWYRQILGQKVEFLVSFYNNEISEKSEIFDDQFSVERPDGSNFTLKIRSTKLEDSAMYFCASRRTGRTGLAAYEQYFGPGTRLTVT.

The sample holds a few counts of this clonotype. The chain recombines TRBV6-2 or TRBV6-3 with TRBJ1-1; D not certain. V was clipped by 8 bases and J by 1 base, with 17 bases between them. The CDR3 loop spans 15 amino acids. Looked up from germline, CDR1 is MNHEY and CDR2 is SVGEGT. CDR3 loop: CASAPDGRANTEAFF. The CDR3 region has the DNA TGTGCCAGCGCGCCGGACGGGAGGGCGAACACTGAAGCTTTCTTT.

In this sample, this clonotype turned up many times. This chain links TRBV9 with TRBJ1-4, with 7 bases matching TRBD1. Losses at the gene ends were 3 bases for V and 5 bases for J; bases not matched to a gene: 4. There are 14 residues in the CDR3. CDR1 and CDR2 (germline): SGDLS, YYNGEE. CDR3 loop: CASSAGQKNEKLFF. CDR3 in DNA: TGTGCCAGCAGCGCGGGACAGAAAAATGAAAAACTGTTTTTT.

This clonotype was picked up a small number of times. The rearrangement joins TRBV10-3 to TRBJ1-2; TRBD1 aligns across 7 bases. CDR1 and CDR2 (germline): ENHRY, SYGVKD. The CDR3 length is 14 residues. V was pared by 8 bases and J by 1 base, with 7 bases of the junction left unmatched. The DNA of the CDR3 is TGTGCCATCCGCTTGGGACAGTATAACTATGGCTACACCTTC. Protein sequence: CAIRLGQYNYGYTF.

This clonotype has at least ten counts. CDR3 sequence: CASSFQGGNEKLFF. In DNA form, the CDR3 reads TGCGCCAGCAGCTTCCAGGGTGGTAATGAAAAACTGTTTTTT. J is TRBJ1-4 and V is TRBV5-1, with D possibly being TRBD1 (5 bases). Germline V CDR1 and CDR2: SGHRS, YFSETQ. There are 14 residues in the CDR3. V shed 2 bases and J shed 4 bases, with 9 bases lying between them.

The chain has TRBV7-2 and TRBJ2-3, with 11 bases lining up with TRBD2. CDR3 length equals 15 residues. Unmatched junction bases numbered 7, after V lost 5 bases and J lost 6 bases. In germline, CDR1 is SGHTA, CDR2 FQGNSA. This CDR3 reads CASSRIAGGSDTQYF. The CDR3 bases are TGTGCCAGCAGCCGCATAGCGGGGGGGAGTGATACGCAGTATTTT.

The V gene is TRBV7-9, the J gene TRBJ1-6, with D possibly being TRBD1 (5 bases). The CDR3 sequence is 14 residues long. Trimming cost V 4 bases and J 8 bases, with 12 bases left between them. CDR1 SEHNR and CDR2 FQNEAQ come from the germline V gene (reference sequence). The CDR3 nucleotides read TGTGCCAGCAGCTCCCAGGGCAGTGATTCACCCCTCCACTTT. Its translation: CASSSQGSDSPLHF.

The chain employs TRBV2 and TRBJ2-5; the match to TRBD1 covers 8 bases. CDR3 length equals 14 residues. Per the germline V gene, CDR1 is SNHLY and CDR2 is FYNNEI. Trimming at V came to 7 bases and at J to 4 bases, leaving 8 bases not matched to a gene. CDR3 sequence: CASTGQGRSETQYF. For the CDR3, the DNA is TGTGCCAGCACCGGACAGGGACGGTCAGAGACCCAGTACTTC.

The rearrangement links TRBV5-1 to TRBJ2-5; 10 bases map to TRBD2. CDR1 and CDR2 from the germline V gene are SGHRS and YFSETQ. The V and J ends lost 3 bases and 0 bases, in that order; junction bases with no gene match: 2. This CDR3 contains 15 residues. The CDR3 loop is CASSSGLADQETQYF. CDR3 sequence (DNA): TGCGCCAGCAGCTCAGGACTAGCGGACCAAGAGACCCAGTACTTC.

This clonotype has a handful of counts. The rearrangement joins TRBV5-1 to TRBJ2-1, with 8 bases fitting TRBD2. CDR1 and CDR2 (germline): SGHRS, YFSETQ. V shed 7 bases and J 6 bases; nucleotides not matched to a gene: 9. This CDR3 has 14 amino acids. The CDR3 DNA reads as TGCGCCAGCTCCCCGGGGACTAGGGCCAATGAGCAGTTCTTC. Its translation: CASSPGTRANEQFF.

The rearrangement links TRBV19 to TRBJ2-2; D is possibly TRBD2 (5 bases). Trimming removed 2 bases at V and 1 base at J, with 11 bases between. The CDR3 spans 16 residues. Germline V lookup: CDR1 LNHDA, CDR2 SQIVND (reference sequence). Here the CDR3 reads CASSILGSENTGELFF. The CDR3 DNA reads as TGTGCCAGTAGTATACTTGGTAGCGAGAACACCGGGGAGCTGTTTTTT.

The chain recombines TRBV15 with TRBJ2-7; TRBD1 might be the D (5 bases). Germline assignment: CDR1 LNHNV and CDR2 YYDKDF (reference sequence). The V gene lost 0 bases and the J gene lost 6 bases, with 21 bases spanning the gap. This CDR3 comprises 17 residues. This chain's CDR3 is CATSRDVPGLNSGEQYF. CDR3 sequence (DNA): TGTGCCACCAGCAGAGATGTTCCAGGGCTCAACAGTGGCGAGCAGTACTTC.

As DNA, the CDR3 is TGCAGCGTTGCGGGCGGGGCAGGCTACACCTTC. It codes for CSVAGGAGYTF. V usage is TRBV29-1 and J usage is TRBJ1-2, with D perhaps TRBD1 (5 bases). V gave up 4 bases and J gave up 8 bases, with 11 bases separating them. The CDR3 loop spans 11 amino acids. Germline CDR1 SQVTM, CDR2 ANQGSEA.

The chain is built from TRBV18 and TRBJ1-1; 8 positions match TRBD1. Germline assignment: CDR1 KGHSH and CDR2 LQKENI. The CDR3 is 15 amino acids. Germline trimming cut 5 bases from V and 6 bases from J; bases unmatched to any gene: 11. The CDR3 nucleotides read TGTGCCAGCTCATCAGCTACAGGGGGGGGCGCTGAAGCTTTCTTT. It codes for CASSSATGGGAEAFF.

This clonotype was counted between two and nine times. This chain joins TRBV7-3 and TRBJ2-1; D possibly matches TRBD1 or TRBD2 (6 bases each). Looked up from germline, CDR1 is SGHTA and CDR2 is FQGTGA. The V gene lost 5 bases and the J gene lost 3 bases, with 17 bases spanning the gap. The CDR3 length is 16 residues. The CDR3 region has the DNA TGTGCCAGCAGCCCTCAGGGGACTCGGCTCTACAATGAGCAGTTCTTC. Translating it yields CASSPQGTRLYNEQFF.

This chain uses TRBV28 with TRBJ2-5, with D maybe TRBD1 (5 bases). V lost 2 bases and J lost 0, with 7 bases in between. The CDR3 is 14 amino acids. Germline V lookup: CDR1 MDHEN, CDR2 SYDVKM. CDR3 in amino acids: CASSLQDNQETQYF. CDR3 DNA sequence: TGTGCCAGCAGTTTACAGGACAACCAAGAGACCCAGTACTTC.

This clonotype was counted only a few times. The chain recombines TRBV7-9 with TRBJ2-5; D is uncertain. Trimming shortened V by 2 bases and J by 0 bases, and 13 bases separated the two germline ends. Germline loops: CDR1 SEHNR, CDR2 FQNEAQ (reference sequence). This CDR3 has 16 residues. The chain's CDR3 is CASSLRIGGYQETQYF. The CDR3 DNA is TGTGCCAGCAGCTTACGGATCGGCGGATACCAAGAGACCCAGTACTTC.

The table lists this clonotype with many counts. The chain recombines TRBV7-7 with TRBJ2-1; TRBD2 agrees at 12 bases. Germline V gene lookup returns CDR1 SSHAT and CDR2 FNYEAQ (reference sequence). V dropped 1 base and J dropped 9; count of bases not matched to a gene: 1. This CDR3 contains 14 residues. Written as DNA, the CDR3 is TGTGCCAGCAGCTTAGGGACTAGCGGGACTGAGCAGTTCTTC. It translates to CASSLGTSGTEQFF.

The J gene is TRBJ1-5, the V gene TRBV19; D gene uncertain. V lost 3 bases to trimming and J lost 3 bases, with 9 bases between them. The CDR3 loop spans 14 amino acids. Germline V gene data show CDR1 as LNHDA and CDR2 as SQIVND (reference sequence). Here the CDR3 DNA reads TGTGCCAGTAGTATGTGGCAGGACAATCAGCCCCAGCATTTT. It is translated as CASSMWQDNQPQHF.

The sample holds a few counts of this clonotype. The rearrangement joins TRBV29-1 to TRBJ2-1; the D is unclear. The germline CDR1 and CDR2 sequences are SQVTM and ANQGSEA. Between the trimmed V and J ends, which lost 6 bases and 6 bases, there was a span of 18 bases. The CDR3 is made up of 14 amino acids. The CDR3 protein is CSVLPKYRSNEQFF. Here the CDR3 DNA reads TGCAGCGTCCTACCGAAGTATAGGAGCAATGAGCAGTTCTTC.

The V and J genes are TRBV7-3 and TRBJ2-2, with D unclear. The germline V and J ends were trimmed by 6 bases and 7 bases, with 12 bases remaining between them. This CDR3 has 13 amino acids. Germline CDR1 and CDR2: SGHTA and FQGTGA. Here the CDR3 DNA reads TGTGCCAGCAGAAAAGGCTCGGACGGGGAGCTGTTTTTT. Residues: CASRKGSDGELFF. Drawing the rest from reference TRBV7-3 and TRBJ2-2, the complete variable domain is GAGVSQTPSNKVTEKGKYVELRCDPISGHTALYWYRQSLGQGPEFLIYFQGTGAADDSGLPNDRFFAVRPEGSVSTLKIQRTERGDSAVYLCASRKGSDGELFFGEGSRLTVL.

This clonotype was detected only a few times. The chain couples TRBV7-2 to TRBJ2-1; maybe TRBD2 (6 bases). V was cut by 0 bases and J by 4 bases, with 10 bases left in between. Germline V gene lookup returns CDR1 SGHTA and CDR2 FQGNSA. This CDR3 is 15 amino acids long. CDR3 amino acids: CASSLAGLQYNEQFF. The DNA of the CDR3 is TGTGCCAGCAGCTTAGCGGGACTTCAGTACAATGAGCAGTTCTTC.